This TCR beta chain was identified during a study of response to subunit inactivated influenza vaccine. Study-level points and caveats: Authors suggested each seasonal flu vaccination may recruit only limited numbers of new T cells.

In the case of this clonotype: Its antigen is not identified.

From the RT-PCR reads, TCRdb called clonotypes with MiXCR, one entry per CDR3 protein. The sample has 550,000 to 800,000 distinct CDR3 sequences; about 14% are singletons. Trimming removed 1 base at V and 7 bases at J, with 14 bases between. The CDR3 has 15 residues. From germline, CDR1 is MGHRA and CDR2 YSYEKL. This clonotype was sampled from a man aged 50 to 59 who received an inactivated influenza vaccine. The chain combines TRBV4-1 with TRBJ1-5; D is perhaps TRBD1 (6 bases). The specimen comprised PBMCs from blood, sampled 14 days before vaccination. In DNA, the CDR3 is TGCGCCAGCAGCCAAGTATCAACAGGGAACCAGCCCCAGCATTTT. Translation gives CASSQVSTGNQPQHF.